The 21 T cell receptor beta chains reported below all come from one sample, sequenced in a study of neurological immune-mediated disorders. TCRdb used MiXCR to reprocess the 5' RACE reads, holding one entry per CDR3 protein. The table lists about 66,000 distinct CDR3 sequences, 4.8% of them singletons, with about 2.2% in the top ten. Source material: PBMCs. These receptors came from a woman in her 70s with multiple sclerosis.

This clonotype was recorded at least ten times. V usage is TRBV29-1 and J usage is TRBJ1-1; 8 nucleotides line up with TRBD1. Germline V CDR1 and CDR2: SQVTM, ANQGSEA. The CDR3 has 13 residues. V lost 5 bases to trimming and J lost 2 bases; unmatched junction nucleotides: 4. As DNA, the CDR3 is TGCAGCGTTAACGGACAGGGAAACACTGAAGCTTTCTTT. It yields the protein CSVNGQGNTEAFF.

This rearrangement joins TRBV14 to TRBJ2-1; D possibly matches TRBD1 or TRBD2 (5 bases each). The CDR3 has 15 amino acids. Germline CDR1 is SGHDN and CDR2 is FVKESK. Trimming took 2 bases from V and 5 from J, leaving 13 bases between them. CDR3 sequence: CASSQKGRGDNEQFF. CDR3 sequence (DNA): TGTGCCAGCAGCCAAAAGGGGAGAGGGGACAATGAGCAGTTCTTC.

The sample holds many counts of this clonotype. This sequence joins TRBV20-1 and TRBJ1-3, with D possibly matching TRBD1 (6 bases). CDR1 and CDR2 (germline): DFQATT, SNEGSKA (reference sequence). The CDR3 runs 15 residues. The V end lost 7 bases, the J end lost 0 bases, and 16 bases lay between the germline ends. DNA of the CDR3: TGCAGTGTCATTCGAGGGGGGGTCTCTGGAAACACCATATATTTT. Translating it yields CSVIRGGVSGNTIYF.

In its sample, this clonotype was seen many times. This chain joins TRBV12-3 or TRBV12-4 and TRBJ1-2; no firm D call. V lost 7 bases and J lost 4, with 16 bases in between. This CDR3 has 14 amino acids. Written as DNA, the CDR3 is TGTGCCAGCATGGGCAGCGGTACTGTCTATGGCTACACCTTC. Translated, it gives CASMGSGTVYGYTF.

This clonotype has at least ten counts. V gene TRBV12-3 or TRBV12-4 combines with J gene TRBJ2-7, with 9 bases identical to TRBD2. The CDR3 loop spans 14 amino acids. V dropped 6 bases and J dropped 5; count of bases not matched to a gene: 8. The CDR3 DNA is TGTGCCAGCAGAATAGCGGGGGCGGGAAACGAGCAGTACTTC. It yields the protein CASRIAGAGNEQYF.

This clonotype was recorded many times. DNA for the CDR3: TGTGCCAGCAGTTATTGGGGCAGGGATCAGCCCCAGCATTTT. Amino acid sequence: CASSYWGRDQPQHF. The V call is TRBV6-5, the J call TRBJ1-5; tentatively, D is TRBD1 (5 bases). Germline CDR1 is MNHEY and CDR2 is SVGAGI. CDR3 size: 14 residues. Between the trimmed V and J ends, which lost 3 bases and 5 bases, there was a span of 11 bases.

The V gene is TRBV5-1, the J gene TRBJ1-2; 8 bases align to TRBD1. The CDR3 has 13 amino acids. V lost 7 bases and J lost 4; bases outside the gene matches: 6. Germline V lookup: CDR1 SGHRS, CDR2 YFSETQ. The CDR3 loop reads CASSTGESYGYTF. The CDR3 coding sequence is TGCGCCAGCTCGACAGGGGAGTCCTATGGCTACACCTTC.

This clonotype was detected a few times. The J gene is TRBJ2-5, the V gene TRBV3-1, with 11 bases that match TRBD2. CDR3 length: 17 residues. CDR1 LGHDT and CDR2 YNNKEL come from the germline V gene (reference sequence). Trimming cost V 3 bases and J 2 bases; bases outside gene matches: 8. The CDR3 spells CASSQATSGREQETQYF. The CDR3 DNA is TGTGCCAGCAGCCAGGCTACTAGCGGGAGAGAGCAAGAGACCCAGTACTTC.

This clonotype was seen ten or more times. V is TRBV6-5 and J is TRBJ1-5, with D perhaps matching TRBD1 (6 bases). The germline V gene encodes CDR1 MNHEY and CDR2 SVGAGI. V dropped 5 bases and J dropped 2 bases, with 13 bases sitting between them. The CDR3 has 15 amino acids. The CDR3 nucleotides read TGTGCCAGCAGTGAACAGGGAACTGGCAATCAGCCCCAGCATTTT. Translating gives CASSEQGTGNQPQHF.

This clonotype appeared many times. V and J are TRBV30 and TRBJ1-2; 7 bases map to TRBD1. Unmatched junction bases numbered 7, after V lost 0 bases and J lost 3 bases. Germline V CDR1 and CDR2: GTSNPN, SVGIG (reference sequence). The CDR3 consists of 15 residues. The CDR3 loop is CAWSVRGGEDYGYTF. CDR3 DNA sequence: TGTGCCTGGAGTGTAAGAGGGGGCGAGGACTATGGCTACACCTTC.

This clonotype was recorded at least ten times. The rearrangement uses TRBV5-1 and TRBJ1-2, with 7 bases matching TRBD1. The CDR3 runs 15 residues. The germline V gene encodes CDR1 SGHRS and CDR2 YFSETQ. V shed 6 bases and J 2 bases; nucleotides not matched to a gene: 10. In DNA form, the CDR3 reads TGCGCCAGCATCGAGAGCCCGGACAGGAACTATGGCTACACCTTC. Translating it yields CASIESPDRNYGYTF.

Ten or more counts support this clonotype. The chain recombines TRBV9 with TRBJ2-1; D perhaps matches TRBD1 (5 bases). CDR3 length: 15 residues. Trimming stripped 3 bases from V and 7 bases from J, with 17 bases between. From germline, CDR1 is SGDLS and CDR2 YYNGEE. CDR3 DNA: TGTGCCAGCAGCGAGGGGTGGAGACAGTTTAATGAGCAGTTCTTC. Translation gives CASSEGWRQFNEQFF.

For this clonotype: A much more abundant neighbour one base away suggests this may be a read error. The gene calls are TRBV24-1 and TRBJ2-2, with D perhaps TRBD1 (6 bases). The CDR3 consists of 13 residues. Germline V lookup: CDR1 KGHDR, CDR2 SFDVKD. CDR3 nucleotide sequence: TGTGCCTCGGGACACTCGAACACCGGGGATCTGTTTTTT. It codes for CASGHSNTGDLFF.

This clonotype was seen repeatedly, ten times or more. V is TRBV6-5 and J is TRBJ1-1; no definite D call. Trimming stripped 0 bases from V and 2 bases from J, with 13 bases between. The CDR3 is made up of 16 amino acids. Germline values: CDR1 MNHEY, CDR2 SVGAGI. CDR3 sequence reads: CASSYSGLSLNTEAFF. In nucleotides, the CDR3 is TGTGCCAGCAGTTACTCTGGTCTTTCGCTTAACACTGAAGCTTTCTTT.

This clonotype was counted ten times or more. The chain employs TRBV12-3 or TRBV12-4 and TRBJ1-1; 7 bases line up with TRBD1. This CDR3 region has 14 residues. Germline trimming cut 6 bases from V and 0 bases from J; bases unmatched to any gene: 4. Here the CDR3 reads CASSQTGLNTEAFF. DNA of the CDR3: TGTGCCAGCAGCCAGACAGGGTTGAACACTGAAGCTTTCTTT.

This clonotype was seen repeatedly, ten times or more. The chain has TRBV5-5 and TRBJ2-7; D not resolved. From germline, CDR1 is SGHKS and CDR2 YYEKEE (reference sequence). V was cut by 0 bases and J by 1 base, with 5 bases left in between. CDR3 size: 13 residues. The CDR3 bases are TGTGCCAGCAGCTTGGTCAGTTCCTACGAGCAGTACTTC. As protein: CASSLVSSYEQYF.

There are many counts of this clonotype. This chain links TRBV6-6 with TRBJ1-1; no definite D call. V lost 2 bases, J lost 2 bases, and 9 bases lay in between. The CDR3 covers 14 residues. Germline loops: CDR1 MNHNY, CDR2 SVGAGI (reference sequence). In nucleotides, the CDR3 is TGTGCCAGCAGTTACGATTTCCGTAACACTGAAGCTTTCTTT. Its protein is CASSYDFRNTEAFF.

This clonotype was seen repeatedly, ten times or more. The V and J genes are TRBV6-5 and TRBJ1-5, with D perhaps TRBD1 (5 bases). CDR3 length equals 16 residues. The V gene lost 8 bases and the J gene lost 4 bases, with 21 bases spanning the gap. CDR1 MNHEY and CDR2 SVGAGI come from the germline V gene. In nucleotides, the CDR3 is TGTGCCAGCCTACCCCTGGCGGGGACGTTGAATCAGCCCCAGCATTTT. Its protein product is CASLPLAGTLNQPQHF.

This clonotype was picked up a small number of times. This sequence joins TRBV20-1 and TRBJ2-5; D possibly corresponds to TRBD2 (5 bases). Trimming took off 4 bases at V and 1 base at J, with 19 bases between the two ends. The germline CDR1 and CDR2 sequences are DFQATT and SNEGSKA (reference sequence). This CDR3 comprises 16 residues. The DNA for the CDR3 is TGCAGTGCTATTGGCCAGGTTCGGGGAGCCCAAGAGACCCAGTACTTC. This translates into CSAIGQVRGAQETQYF.

This clonotype appeared many times. The gene calls are TRBV20-1 and TRBJ2-5; D is uncertain. V lost 0 bases, J lost 4 bases, and 12 bases lay in between. CDR3 length: 14 residues. CDR1 and CDR2 from the germline V gene are DFQATT and SNEGSKA (reference sequence). For the CDR3, the DNA is TGCAGTGCTAGAGACCCCTACTTGGGAGAGACCCAGTACTTC. This translates into CSARDPYLGETQYF.

This clonotype has at least ten counts. This chain uses TRBV4-3 with TRBJ2-7, with 10 bases identical to TRBD2. Unmatched junction bases numbered 8, after V lost 0 bases and J lost 3 bases. The CDR3 is 17 residues long. In germline, CDR1 is LGHNA, CDR2 YSLEER. The CDR3 protein is CASSQDLFRTSGYEQYF. In DNA, the CDR3 is TGCGCCAGCAGCCAAGATCTTTTTCGGACTAGCGGCTACGAGCAGTACTTC.